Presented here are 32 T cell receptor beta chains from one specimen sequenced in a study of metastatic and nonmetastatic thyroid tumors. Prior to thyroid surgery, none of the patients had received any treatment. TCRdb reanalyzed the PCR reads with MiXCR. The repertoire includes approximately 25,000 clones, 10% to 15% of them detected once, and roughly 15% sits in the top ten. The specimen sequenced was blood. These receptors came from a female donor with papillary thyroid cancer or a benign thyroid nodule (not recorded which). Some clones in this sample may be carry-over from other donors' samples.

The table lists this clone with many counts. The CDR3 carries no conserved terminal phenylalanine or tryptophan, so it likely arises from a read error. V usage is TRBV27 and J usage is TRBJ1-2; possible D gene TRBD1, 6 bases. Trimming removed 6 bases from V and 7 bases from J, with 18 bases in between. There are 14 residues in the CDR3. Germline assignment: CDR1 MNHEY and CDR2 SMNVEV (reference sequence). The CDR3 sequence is CASSPSGGRVGYTS. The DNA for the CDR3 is TGTGCCAGCAGCCCCTCTGGGGGCCGCGTTGGCTACACCTCC.

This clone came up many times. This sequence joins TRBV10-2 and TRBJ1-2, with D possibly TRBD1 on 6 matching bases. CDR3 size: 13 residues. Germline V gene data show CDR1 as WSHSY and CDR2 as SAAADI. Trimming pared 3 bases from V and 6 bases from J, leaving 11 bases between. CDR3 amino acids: CASSDQGNDGYTF. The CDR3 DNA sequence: TGCGCCAGCAGTGACCAGGGGAACGATGGCTACACCTTC.

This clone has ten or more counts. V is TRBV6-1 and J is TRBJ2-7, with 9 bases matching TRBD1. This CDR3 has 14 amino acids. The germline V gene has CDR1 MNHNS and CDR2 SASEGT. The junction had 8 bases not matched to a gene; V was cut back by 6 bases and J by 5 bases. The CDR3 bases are TGTGCCAGCAGCACGAACAGGGGGCTTGACGAGCAGTACTTC. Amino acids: CASSTNRGLDEQYF.

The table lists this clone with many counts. The CDR3 region has the DNA TGTGCCAGCAGCTTTACGGGGTTGAGCACTGAAGCTTTCTTT. Translated: CASSFTGLSTEAFF. The chain recombines TRBV5-4 with TRBJ1-1; D gene uncertain. CDR1 is SGHNT, CDR2 YYREEE, per germline (reference sequence). V was trimmed by 2 bases and J by 4 bases, leaving 12 bases between them. CDR3 size: 14 residues.

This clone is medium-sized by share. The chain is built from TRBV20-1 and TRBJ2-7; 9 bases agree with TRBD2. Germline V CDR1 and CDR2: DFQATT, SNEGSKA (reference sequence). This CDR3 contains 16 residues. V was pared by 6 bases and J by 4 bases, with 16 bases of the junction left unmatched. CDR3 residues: CSATHGVAGGVYEQYF. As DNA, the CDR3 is TGCAGTGCCACCCACGGGGTGGCGGGAGGGGTATACGAGCAGTACTTC.

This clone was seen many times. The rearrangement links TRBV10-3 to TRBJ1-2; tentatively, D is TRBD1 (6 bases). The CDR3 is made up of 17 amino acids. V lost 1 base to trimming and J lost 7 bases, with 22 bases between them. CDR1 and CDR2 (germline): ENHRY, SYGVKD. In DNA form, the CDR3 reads TGTGCCATCAGTGAGTGGAGCACGGCACAGGGATGGTTTGGCTACACCTTC. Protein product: CAISEWSTAQGWFGYTF.

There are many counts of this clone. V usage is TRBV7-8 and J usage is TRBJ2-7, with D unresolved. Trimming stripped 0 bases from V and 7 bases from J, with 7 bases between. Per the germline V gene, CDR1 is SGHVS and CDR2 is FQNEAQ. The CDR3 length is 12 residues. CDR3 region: CASSLAGSEQYF. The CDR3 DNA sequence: TGTGCCAGCAGCTTAGCGGGATCGGAGCAGTACTTC.

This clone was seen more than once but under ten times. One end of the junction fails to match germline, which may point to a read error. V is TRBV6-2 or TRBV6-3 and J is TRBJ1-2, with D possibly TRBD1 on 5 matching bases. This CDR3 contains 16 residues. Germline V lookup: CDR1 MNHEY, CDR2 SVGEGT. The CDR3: CASREIHGTSNYCYTF. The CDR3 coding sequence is TGTGCCAGCAGAGAGATCCACGGGACTTCTAACTATTGCTACACCTTC.

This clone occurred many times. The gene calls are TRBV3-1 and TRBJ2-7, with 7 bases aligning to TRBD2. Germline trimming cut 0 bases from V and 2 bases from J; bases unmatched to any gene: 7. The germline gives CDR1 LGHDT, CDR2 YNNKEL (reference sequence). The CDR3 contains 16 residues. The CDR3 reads CASSQESGGSPYEQYF. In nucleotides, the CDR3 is TGTGCCAGCAGCCAAGAAAGCGGCGGGAGCCCCTACGAGCAGTACTTC.

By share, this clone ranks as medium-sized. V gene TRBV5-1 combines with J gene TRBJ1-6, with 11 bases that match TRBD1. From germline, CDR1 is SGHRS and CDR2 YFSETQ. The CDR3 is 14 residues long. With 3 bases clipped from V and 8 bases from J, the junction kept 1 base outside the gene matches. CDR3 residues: CASSWTGGDSPLHF. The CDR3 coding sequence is TGCGCCAGCAGCTGGACAGGGGGCGATTCACCCCTCCACTTT.

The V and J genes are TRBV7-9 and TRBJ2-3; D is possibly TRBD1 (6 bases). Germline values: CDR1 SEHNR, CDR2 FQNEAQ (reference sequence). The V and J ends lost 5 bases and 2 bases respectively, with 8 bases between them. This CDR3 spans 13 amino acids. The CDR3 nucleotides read TGTGCCAGCAGCCGGGACAACACAGATACGCAGTATTTT. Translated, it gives CASSRDNTDTQYF.

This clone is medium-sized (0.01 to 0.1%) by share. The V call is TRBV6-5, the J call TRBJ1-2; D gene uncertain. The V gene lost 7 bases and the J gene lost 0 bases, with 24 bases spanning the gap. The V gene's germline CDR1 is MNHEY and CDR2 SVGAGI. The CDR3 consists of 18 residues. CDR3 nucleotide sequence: TGTGCCAGCAAAACAAGATCAGGCGAAGGAAACCCTAACTATGGCTACACCTTC. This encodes CASKTRSGEGNPNYGYTF.

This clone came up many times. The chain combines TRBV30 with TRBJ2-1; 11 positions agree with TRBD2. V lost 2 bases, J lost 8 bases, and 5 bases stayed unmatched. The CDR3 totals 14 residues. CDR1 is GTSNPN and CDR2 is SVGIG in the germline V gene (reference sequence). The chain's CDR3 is CAWSPLAGGHEQFF. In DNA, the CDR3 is TGTGCCTGGAGTCCTCTAGCGGGAGGTCATGAGCAGTTCTTC.

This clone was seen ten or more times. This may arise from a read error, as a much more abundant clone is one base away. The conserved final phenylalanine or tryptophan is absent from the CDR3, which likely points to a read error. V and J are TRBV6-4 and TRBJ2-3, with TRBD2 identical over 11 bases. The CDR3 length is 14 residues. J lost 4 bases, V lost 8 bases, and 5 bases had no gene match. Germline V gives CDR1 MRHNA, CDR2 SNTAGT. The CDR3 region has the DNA TGTGCCAGCCGCATACTAGCGGGAGCAGATACGCAGTATCTT. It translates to CASRILAGADTQYL.

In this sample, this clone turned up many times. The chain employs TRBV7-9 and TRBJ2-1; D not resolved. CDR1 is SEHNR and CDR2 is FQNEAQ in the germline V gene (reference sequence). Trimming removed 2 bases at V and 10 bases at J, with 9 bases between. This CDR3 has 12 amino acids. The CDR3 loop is CASSLRLDEQFF. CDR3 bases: TGTGCCAGCAGCTTAAGACTGGACGAGCAGTTCTTC. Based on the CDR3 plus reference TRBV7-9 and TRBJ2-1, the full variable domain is DTGVSQNPRHKITKRGQNVTFRCDPISEHNRLYWYRQTLGQGPEFLTYFQNEAQLEKSRLLSDRFSAERPKGSFSTLEIQRTEQGDSAMYLCASSLRLDEQFFGPGTRLTVL.

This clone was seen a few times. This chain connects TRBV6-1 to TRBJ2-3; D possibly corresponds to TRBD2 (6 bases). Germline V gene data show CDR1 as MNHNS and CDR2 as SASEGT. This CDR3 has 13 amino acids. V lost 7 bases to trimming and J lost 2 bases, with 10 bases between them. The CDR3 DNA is TGTGCCAGCAAACGGGACTTCACAGATACGCAGTATTTT. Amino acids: CASKRDFTDTQYF.

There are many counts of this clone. The CDR3 coding sequence is TGTGCCAGCAGCTTAGCGCCGGGACAGGGGGCGTCGGACTTCGGCTACACCTTC. Its translation: CASSLAPGQGASDFGYTF. The J gene is TRBJ1-2, the V gene TRBV7-2; TRBD1 matches at 12 bases. V lost 0 bases to trimming and J lost 8 bases; unmatched junction nucleotides: 13. CDR1 and CDR2 (germline): SGHTA, FQGNSA. This CDR3 region has 18 residues.

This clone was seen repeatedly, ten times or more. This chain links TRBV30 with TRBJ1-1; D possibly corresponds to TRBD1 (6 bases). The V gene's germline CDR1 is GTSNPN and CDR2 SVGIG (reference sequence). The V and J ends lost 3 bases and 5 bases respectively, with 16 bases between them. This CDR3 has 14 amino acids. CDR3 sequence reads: CAWSPGGRLTEAFF. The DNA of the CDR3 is TGTGCCTGGAGCCCCGGGGGGCGCTTAACTGAAGCTTTCTTT.

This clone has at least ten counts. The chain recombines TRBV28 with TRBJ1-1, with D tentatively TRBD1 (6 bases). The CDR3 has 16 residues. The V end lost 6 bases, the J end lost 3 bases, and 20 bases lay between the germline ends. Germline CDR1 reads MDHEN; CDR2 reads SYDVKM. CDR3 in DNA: TGTGCCAGCAGCCGAAGGACTCAAGACAGGTACACTGAAGCTTTCTTT. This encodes CASSRRTQDRYTEAFF.

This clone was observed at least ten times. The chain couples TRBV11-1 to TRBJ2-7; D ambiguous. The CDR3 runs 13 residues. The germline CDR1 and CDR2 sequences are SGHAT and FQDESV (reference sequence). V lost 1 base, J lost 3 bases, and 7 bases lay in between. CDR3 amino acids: CASSLDQIYEQYF. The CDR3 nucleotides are TGTGCCAGCAGCTTAGACCAGATCTACGAGCAGTACTTC.

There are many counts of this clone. The CDR3 DNA reads TGTGCCACCCACTTGGCTGGATCAGATACGCAGTATTTT. Translated: CATHLAGSDTQYF. This rearrangement joins TRBV24-1 to TRBJ2-3, with unresolved D. V gave up 9 bases and J gave up 4 bases, with 13 bases separating them. In germline, CDR1 is KGHDR, CDR2 SFDVKD. The CDR3 runs 13 residues.

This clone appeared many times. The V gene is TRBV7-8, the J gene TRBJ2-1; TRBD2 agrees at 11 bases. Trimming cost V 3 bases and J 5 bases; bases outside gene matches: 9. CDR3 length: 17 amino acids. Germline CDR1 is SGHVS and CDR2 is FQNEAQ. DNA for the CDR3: TGTGCCAGCAGCTTTAAATCCCGACTAGCGGGAAACAATGAGCAGTTCTTC. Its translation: CASSFKSRLAGNNEQFF.

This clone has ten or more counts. The CDR3 here is CASWTGGGGANVLTF. CDR3 DNA sequence: TGTGCCAGCTGGACAGGGGGCGGGGGGGCCAACGTCCTGACTTTC. The V gene is TRBV6-2 or TRBV6-3, the J gene TRBJ2-6; 11 bases agree with TRBD1. V was pared by 8 bases and J by 4 bases, with 4 bases of the junction left unmatched. The CDR3 covers 15 residues. The germline V gene encodes CDR1 MNHEY and CDR2 SVGEGT.

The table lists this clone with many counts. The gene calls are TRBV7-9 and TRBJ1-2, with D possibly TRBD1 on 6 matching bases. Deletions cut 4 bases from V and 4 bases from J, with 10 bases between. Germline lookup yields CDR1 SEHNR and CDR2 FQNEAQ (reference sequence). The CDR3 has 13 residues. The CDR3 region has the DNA TGTGCCAGCAGCTCGGGACAATTCTATGGCTACACCTTC. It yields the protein CASSSGQFYGYTF.

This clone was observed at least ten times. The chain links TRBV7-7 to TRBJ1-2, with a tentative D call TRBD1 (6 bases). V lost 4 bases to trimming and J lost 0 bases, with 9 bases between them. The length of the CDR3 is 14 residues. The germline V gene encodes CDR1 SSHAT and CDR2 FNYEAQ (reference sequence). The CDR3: CASSSRTANYGYTF. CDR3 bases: TGTGCCAGCAGCTCCCGGACAGCTAACTATGGCTACACCTTC.

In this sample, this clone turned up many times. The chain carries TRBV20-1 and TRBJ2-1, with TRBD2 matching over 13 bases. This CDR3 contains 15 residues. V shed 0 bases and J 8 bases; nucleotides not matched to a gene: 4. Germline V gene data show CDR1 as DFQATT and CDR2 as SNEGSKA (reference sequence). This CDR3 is CSARETSGRFDEQFF. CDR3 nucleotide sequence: TGCAGTGCTAGAGAGACTAGCGGGAGGTTCGATGAGCAGTTCTTC.

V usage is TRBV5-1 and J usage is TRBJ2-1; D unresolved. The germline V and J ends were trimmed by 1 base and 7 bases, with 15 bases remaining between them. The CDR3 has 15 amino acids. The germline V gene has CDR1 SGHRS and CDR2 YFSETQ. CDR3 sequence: CASSLRCVWGNEQFF. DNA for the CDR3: TGCGCCAGCAGCTTGAGATGTGTCTGGGGTAATGAGCAGTTCTTC.

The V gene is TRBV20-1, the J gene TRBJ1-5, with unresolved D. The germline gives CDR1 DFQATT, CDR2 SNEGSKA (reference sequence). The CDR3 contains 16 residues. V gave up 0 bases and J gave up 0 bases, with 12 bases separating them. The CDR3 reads CSARDHGEHSNQPQHF. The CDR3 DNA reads TGCAGTGCTAGAGATCACGGGGAGCATAGCAATCAGCCCCAGCATTTT.

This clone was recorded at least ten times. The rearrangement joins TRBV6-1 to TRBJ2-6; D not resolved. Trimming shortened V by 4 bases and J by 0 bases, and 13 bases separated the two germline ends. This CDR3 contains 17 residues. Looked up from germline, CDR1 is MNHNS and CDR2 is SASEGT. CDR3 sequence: CASSGVGDDSGANVLTF. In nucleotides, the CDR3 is TGTGCCAGCAGTGGGGTTGGGGATGACTCTGGGGCCAACGTCCTGACTTTC.

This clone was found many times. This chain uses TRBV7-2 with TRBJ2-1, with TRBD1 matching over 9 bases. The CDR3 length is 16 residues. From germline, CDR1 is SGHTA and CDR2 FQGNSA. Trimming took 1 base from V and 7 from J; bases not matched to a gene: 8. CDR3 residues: CASSLVWGQGWNEQFF. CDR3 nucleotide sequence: TGTGCCAGCAGCTTAGTTTGGGGACAGGGTTGGAATGAGCAGTTCTTC.

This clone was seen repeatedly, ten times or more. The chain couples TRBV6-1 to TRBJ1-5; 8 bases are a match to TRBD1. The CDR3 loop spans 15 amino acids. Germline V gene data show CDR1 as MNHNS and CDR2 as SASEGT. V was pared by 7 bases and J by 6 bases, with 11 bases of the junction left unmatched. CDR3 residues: CASKKQGVSGQPQHF. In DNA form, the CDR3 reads TGTGCCAGCAAGAAACAGGGGGTGTCAGGTCAGCCCCAGCATTTT.

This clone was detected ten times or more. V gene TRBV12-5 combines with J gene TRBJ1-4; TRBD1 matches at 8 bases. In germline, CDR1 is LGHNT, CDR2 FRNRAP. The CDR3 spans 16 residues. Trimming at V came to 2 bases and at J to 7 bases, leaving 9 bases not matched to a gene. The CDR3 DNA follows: TGTGCTAGTGGTTTGAGTCAGGGGGCATTCAGTGAAAAACTGTTTTTT. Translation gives CASGLSQGAFSEKLFF.